These 13 T cell receptor beta chains share one sample of origin, sequenced in a study of blood T cell repertoires in COVID-19. Data came from immunoSEQ multiplex PCR; TCRdb stores just in-frame clones and leaves some out. The data contain over 60,000 clones, around 79% of them seen just once; the ten biggest clones take up 32%. Sequences were obtained from peripheral blood. These receptors came from a human donor in a cohort sampled during active COVID-19.

This chain links TRBV28 with TRBJ2-4; 8 nucleotides agree with TRBD1. The J segment lost 0 bases and the V segment lost 5 bases, leaving 15 bases of the junction unmatched. This CDR3 has 19 residues. Germline-derived CDR1 and CDR2 are MDHEN and SYDVKM. The chain's CDR3 is CASSPPGQAMYLAKNIQYF. Here the CDR3 DNA reads TGTGCCAGCAGTCCCCCGGGACAGGCGATGTACCTAGCCAAAAACATTCAGTACTTC.

This chain joins TRBV4-1 and TRBJ2-1; 12 bases are shared with TRBD2. CDR1 and CDR2 from the germline V gene are MGHRA and YSYEKL. The CDR3 spans 16 residues. The V gene end was trimmed by 8 bases and the J gene end by 0 bases; junction bases not matched to a gene: 5. Here the CDR3 DNA reads TGCGCCAGCTCCCGGACTAGCGGGAACTCCTACAATGAGCAGTTCTTC. Translating gives CASSRTSGNSYNEQFF.

The chain has TRBV3-1 (or the pseudogene TRBV3-2) and TRBJ1-2; tentative D call: TRBD1 (6 bases). V was cut by 2 bases and J by 7 bases, with 11 bases left in between. In germline, CDR1 is LGHDT, CDR2 YNNKEL (reference sequence). The CDR3 has 13 residues. CDR3 sequence: CASSQLAGAGYTF. The CDR3, as DNA: TGTGCCAGCAGCCAACTGGCGGGGGCTGGCTACACCTTC.

This chain links TRBV3-1 (or the pseudogene TRBV3-2) with TRBJ2-6; 7 bases fit TRBD1. CDR1 and CDR2 from the germline V gene are LGHDT and YNNKEL (reference sequence). The CDR3 totals 18 residues. The V and J ends lost 4 bases and 0 bases, in that order; junction bases with no gene match: 9. In nucleotides, the CDR3 is TGTGCCAGCAGCCTCAGACAGGGAGTCTTCTCTGGGGCCAACGTCCTGACTTTC. It codes for CASSLRQGVFSGANVLTF.

The rearrangement joins TRBV18 to TRBJ1-1; tentatively, D is TRBD1 (6 bases). The length of the CDR3 is 16 residues. CDR1 is KGHSH and CDR2 is LQKENI in the germline V gene. The germline V and J ends were trimmed by 3 bases and 8 bases, with 22 bases remaining between them. The chain's CDR3 is CASSPWDIKTGREAFF. In DNA form, the CDR3 reads TGTGCCAGCTCACCCTGGGACATCAAAACTGGTCGGGAAGCTTTCTTT.

This rearrangement joins TRBV6-5 to TRBJ2-1, with TRBD2 matching 8 bases. CDR1 and CDR2 from the germline V gene are MNHEY and SVGAGI. This CDR3 is 14 amino acids long. Germline trimming cut 6 bases from V and 6 bases from J; bases unmatched to any gene: 7. CDR3 coding DNA: TGTGCCAGCAGCTCTCGGGGGGGAGCCAATGAGCAGTTCTTC. Translating it yields CASSSRGGANEQFF.

This rearrangement joins TRBV7-3 to TRBJ2-5; D perhaps matches TRBD1 (6 bases). This CDR3 spans 13 amino acids. Germline lookup yields CDR1 SGHTA and CDR2 FQGTGA. V shed 8 bases and J shed 2 bases, with 12 bases lying between them. The chain's CDR3 is CASGEQGQETQYF. DNA for the CDR3: TGTGCCAGCGGCGAACAGGGACAAGAGACCCAGTACTTC.

The chain has TRBV5-5 and TRBJ1-3, with a weak D call TRBD1 (6 bases). This CDR3 is 16 amino acids long. CDR1 SGHKS and CDR2 YYEKEE come from the germline V gene (reference sequence). V dropped 0 bases and J dropped 4 bases, with 14 bases sitting between them. The DNA of the CDR3 is TGTGCCAGCAGCTTGGGGGGTACAGGGAGCGGAAACACCATATATTTT. Translating it yields CASSLGGTGSGNTIYF.

The J gene is TRBJ2-7, the V gene TRBV6-2 or TRBV6-3, with TRBD1 as a possible D gene (7 bases). The V gene lost 0 bases and the J gene lost 10 bases, with 19 bases spanning the gap. The CDR3 loop spans 15 amino acids. In germline, CDR1 is MNHEY, CDR2 SVGEGT. The chain's CDR3 is CASSYSAGQKMPQYF. In nucleotides, the CDR3 is TGTGCCAGCAGTTACTCCGCGGGACAGAAAATGCCCCAGTACTTC.

The gene calls are TRBV14 and TRBJ1-3; D uncertain. Trimming left V 4 bases short and J 4 bases short, with 8 bases between. Germline-derived CDR1 and CDR2 are SGHDN and FVKESK. The CDR3 consists of 13 residues. The CDR3 spells CASSLGLGNTIYF. The CDR3 DNA follows: TGTGCCAGCAGCCTGGGCTTAGGAAACACCATATATTTT.

The J gene is TRBJ1-1, the V gene TRBV6-5, with D uncertain. CDR3 length equals 14 residues. The V and J ends lost 5 bases and 2 bases respectively, with 12 bases between them. Looked up from germline, CDR1 is MNHEY and CDR2 is SVGAGI. The CDR3 loop is CASSRDRVNTEAFF. The CDR3 bases are TGTGCCAGCAGTCGGGATAGGGTTAACACTGAAGCTTTCTTT.

The chain joins TRBV4-1 to TRBJ1-3; D gene ambiguous. Per germline, CDR1 MGHRA and CDR2 YSYEKL. V was trimmed by 1 base and J by 2 bases, leaving 6 bases between them. This CDR3 contains 14 residues. The CDR3 spells CASSQGAPGNTIYF. DNA of the CDR3: TGCGCCAGCAGCCAAGGGGCCCCTGGAAACACCATATATTTT.

The V and J genes are TRBV2 and TRBJ1-6, with TRBD1 identical over 7 bases. V was clipped by 7 bases and J by 10 bases; unmatched bases: 10. Germline CDR1 reads SNHLY; CDR2 reads FYNNEI. The CDR3 loop spans 14 amino acids. CDR3 loop: CASNPGQRRSPLHF. The DNA of the CDR3 is TGTGCCAGCAACCCGGGACAGAGGAGATCACCCCTCCACTTT.